This T cell receptor beta chain was recorded in a study of blood T cell repertoires in COVID-19. Study-wide context: The United States, Italy and Spain provided the acute and convalescent COVID-19 samples. T cells, B-cell-depleted T cells, or PBMCs supplied cDNA or gDNA.

The CDR3 totals 12 residues. The V and J ends lost 6 bases and 0 bases respectively, with 5 bases between them. Germline V CDR1 and CDR2: MNHNY, SVGAGI (reference sequence). In the original workflow: Estimation of nucleated cell counts relied on the amplification of reference gene primers. Data came from immunoSEQ multiplex PCR; TCRdb stores just in-frame clones and leaves some out. The V and J calls and clone size come from that table; D and trimming were worked out from the DNA. Among about 150,000 clones listed, about four fifths were seen once. The chain recombines TRBV6-6 with TRBJ1-1, with unresolved D. Source material: peripheral blood. The sequence was collected from a man in his 60s with acute or convalescent COVID-19. CDR3: CASSHLNTEAFF. CDR3 nucleotides: TGTGCCAGCAGCCATCTGAACACTGAAGCTTTCTTT.